This record concerns one T cell receptor (beta chain) sequence. In this sample, this clonotype turned up a few times. Its antigen is not yet known. A junction boundary mismatches the germline segment, possibly from a read error. The data were obtained in a study of identical twins (dated by TCRdb to 2016 to 2017). With respect to the entire study: TCR alpha and beta repertoires from monozygotic twins, unrelated adults of various ages and cord blood were deep-sequenced to test whether fetal clonotypes persist. Replicate twin experiments were performed at different times using different library preparation protocols to rule out contamination. General study outcomes and caveats: Because the same donors could not be followed over many years, the conclusions relied on cross-sectional statistical analysis. Zero-insertion analyses could be partly confounded by invariant T cells such as MAIT and iNKT, though diverse VJ usage argued against such confounding for most clonotypes. A weaker excess of twin sharing was found in beta out-of-frame sequences because the signal-to-noise ratio was lowered by fewer shared sequences. Compared with coincidental sharing between unrelated individuals, an excess of low generation-probability sequences was observed among out-of-frame TCR alpha sequences shared between twins. In monozygotic twins, out-of-frame TCR alpha sharing was systematically underestimated by recombination models, although the models agreed with sharing between unrelated individuals. Fewer insertions were carried by abundant cord blood beta clonotypes; a weaker similar trend was observed in young adult naive repertoires, while no such trend was observed in memory repertoires.

The method was 5' RACE. The listed sequencing device is Illumina HiSeq 2000. A universal primer binding site was introduced by template switching, and a unique molecular identifier was present in the final cDNA, enabling accurate counting of TCR cDNA molecules. First-strand cDNA for TCR alpha and beta chains was synthesized from specific primers in the conserved constant-segment region. To control for contamination, every cDNA library carried two barcodes: a SMART-Mk sample barcode plus Illumina barcodes. TruSeq adapter sequences along with Illumina sample barcodes were introduced in two successive PCR steps. The TCR alpha and beta cDNA libraries were sequenced on the Illumina HiSeq platform using custom primers. The study's processing was this. MiGEC processed the raw reads to extract unique molecular identifiers, while MiXCR was used to determine the CDR3 positions. For each individual, recombination models were inferred using an EM algorithm with the repgenHMM and IGoR tools. Shared clonotype analysis was performed with the tcR package in R, normalizing sharing by the product of cloneset sizes. To study raw recombination without the effects of thymic and clonal selection, out-of-frame nonproductive sequences were analyzed. The public reads were reanalyzed by TCRdb: fastp trimming at Q25, MiXCR alignment, in-frame beta chains only. Every distinct CDR3 protein forms one entry, paired with its most common genes and DNA. What appears here as the V and J calls and clone size reflects TCRdb's work, not the paper's. Here the sample has 750,000 to 950,000 distinct CDR3 sequences; over 9% occur a single time. The biggest ten clones account for 1.5% to 2% of the sample.

CDR1 is given as SNHLY and CDR2 as FYNNEI, both from the germline V gene. The CDR3 goes from the cysteine to the phenylalanine over 12 residues. Kept here is only the CDR3 DNA, which spans 36 bases and is read in frame from base 1. Only healthy Caucasian donors were included. The twin cohort comprised three pairs of female monozygotic twins, all aged about 18 to 29 years. Peripheral blood mononuclear cells were used as the source from which RNA for TCR libraries was isolated. This sample was also put to use in a study of yellow fever vaccine responses in identical twins. The second paper states: According to the authors, in identical twins the way T cells responded to vaccination appeared partly convergent and partly personalized. The study precisely tracked vaccine-responding T cell clones in identical twins.

This receptor chain uses TRBV2 and TRBJ2-4; 6 matching bases give a weak D call of TRBD2. This receptor was taken from a woman younger than 35 in good health. Sequencing input: PBMCs. In nucleotide form, the sequence is TGTGCCAGCAGCCTCGGGACTCCCACACTCGTCTTC. This is translated as CASSLGTPTLVF.